This TCR beta chain was retrieved from a study of CD8+ T cells in alopecia areata. Study-level points and caveats: Possibly because of HLA-related factors, TCR sharing was less clear across patients than in mice. In lesional scalp, particularly from alopecia totalis/universalis, clonality was higher than in normal scalp.

Extracted from the samples, RNA was reverse transcribed into cDNA to serve as the sequencing template. Some clones are missing from TCRdb's copy, which holds only in-frame ones; the method was immunoSEQ multiplex PCR. The sample has around 190,000 clones; around three fifths are singletons. The table lists this clone with a count of one. Its antigen is currently unknown. Germline assignment: CDR1 MNHEY and CDR2 SVGAGI. V was clipped by 6 bases and J by 3 bases, with 8 bases between them. CDR3 size: 12 residues. The gene calls are TRBV6-5 and TRBJ1-1; possible D gene TRBD1, 6 bases. Sequenced input: CD8+ T cells sorted from blood. This receptor was taken from a human donor in good health. The CDR3 nucleotides read TGTGCCAGCAGACGGACAGACACTGAAGCTTTCTTT. Amino acids: CASRRTDTEAFF.